The 22 T cell receptor beta chains given below trace back to one sample, sequenced in a study of blood T cell repertoires in COVID-19. Clones were read by immunoSEQ multiplex PCR, and TCRdb kept only the in-frame ones, dropping some. The table lists over 150,000 clones, approximately 86% of them singletons. The sample comprised peripheral blood. The origin of the receptors is a man aged 50 to 60 with active or convalescent COVID-19.

The V call is TRBV6-1, the J call TRBJ2-7; D remains unclear. CDR3 size: 15 residues. Per germline, CDR1 MNHNS and CDR2 SASEGT. The V gene lost 2 bases and the J gene lost 0 bases, with 11 bases spanning the gap. The CDR3 reads CASSESRYSSYEQYF. In nucleotides, the CDR3 is TGTGCCAGCAGTGAATCGAGATATAGCTCCTACGAGCAGTACTTC.

This rearrangement joins TRBV9 to TRBJ1-2; D ambiguous. Per germline, CDR1 SGDLS and CDR2 YYNGEE. This CDR3 has 15 residues. Trimming took 0 bases from V and 0 from J, leaving 9 bases between them. CDR3 protein: CASSVDHVANYGYTF. CDR3 coding DNA: TGTGCCAGCAGCGTAGATCACGTAGCTAACTATGGCTACACCTTC.

The V and J genes are TRBV7-3 and TRBJ2-1; 12 nucleotides align to TRBD2. Germline assignment: CDR1 SGHTA and CDR2 FQGTGA. The length of the CDR3 is 16 residues. Germline trimming cut 4 bases from V and 9 bases from J; bases unmatched to any gene: 10. CDR3 nucleotide sequence: TGTGCCAGCAGCTCCCGACCGGGACTAGCGGGCGGTGAGCAGTTCTTC. This codes for CASSSRPGLAGGEQFF.

The chain uses TRBV29-1 and TRBJ1-4; D is undetermined. Germline V gene lookup returns CDR1 SQVTM and CDR2 ANQGSEA. The CDR3 extends over 14 amino acids. V lost 4 bases and J 6 bases, leaving 15 bases between the germline ends. CDR3 amino acids: CSVALPSADEKLFF. In DNA form, the CDR3 reads TGCAGCGTTGCCTTACCTAGCGCTGATGAAAAACTGTTTTTT.

J is TRBJ2-2 and V is TRBV19, with a tentative D call TRBD2 (6 bases). The CDR3 runs to 14 residues. Trimming left V 7 bases short and J 0 bases short, with 9 bases between. Germline V gives CDR1 LNHDA, CDR2 SQIVND (reference sequence). The CDR3: CASNSGANTGELFF. The CDR3 region has the DNA TGTGCCAGTAATTCGGGGGCGAACACCGGGGAGCTGTTTTTT.

The rearrangement uses TRBV24-1 and TRBJ1-5; D is uncertain. This CDR3 is built from 13 residues. Germline assignment: CDR1 KGHDR and CDR2 SFDVKD. With 5 bases removed from V and 0 bases from J, the gap between germline ends came to 4 bases. DNA of the CDR3: TGTGCCACCAGTGTAAATAGCAATCAGCCCCAGCATTTT. Protein product: CATSVNSNQPQHF.

The chain recombines TRBV30 with TRBJ1-2, with TRBD1 as a possible D gene (6 bases). The CDR3 spans 13 residues. Germline lookup yields CDR1 GTSNPN and CDR2 SVGIG (reference sequence). Trimming removed 1 base from V and 8 bases from J, with 14 bases in between. This CDR3 reads CAWSANTGLGYTF. CDR3 coding DNA: TGTGCCTGGAGTGCAAACACAGGGCTGGGCTACACCTTC. The full variable domain, its missing parts supplied by reference TRBV30 and TRBJ1-2, is SQTIHQWPATLVQPVGSPLSLECTVEGTSNPNLYWYRQAAGRGLQLLFYSVGIGQISSEVPQNLSASRPQDRQFILSSKKLLLSDSGFYLCAWSANTGLGYTFGSGTRLTVV.

The V call is TRBV16, the J call TRBJ2-7; maybe TRBD1 (5 bases). There are 14 residues in the CDR3. Trimming left V 3 bases short and J 4 bases short, with 13 bases between. Per the germline V gene, CDR1 is KGHSY and CDR2 is FQNENV. The CDR3 sequence: CASSQYQGNYEQYF. The CDR3, as DNA: TGTGCCAGCAGCCAGTACCAGGGAAATTACGAGCAGTACTTC. Full variable domain (rest looked up from reference TRBV16 and TRBJ2-7): GEEVAQTPKHLVRGEGQKAKLYCAPIKGHSYVFWYQQVLKNEFKFLISFQNENVFDETGMPKERFSAKCLPNSPCSLEIQATKLEDSAVYFCASSQYQGNYEQYFGPGTRLTVT.

The V call is TRBV12-3 or TRBV12-4, the J call TRBJ2-5, with 7 bases matching TRBD1. After removal of 6 bases from V and 2 bases from J, the junction contained 3 bases not matched to a gene. CDR3 length: 13 amino acids. In DNA form, the CDR3 reads TGTGCCAGCAGCCCGGGACAGCAAGAGACCCAGTACTTC. Its protein is CASSPGQQETQYF.

The chain uses TRBV18 and TRBJ2-1; 8 nucleotides align to TRBD2. J gave up 7 bases and V 3 bases, and 2 bases lay outside the gene matches. The CDR3 length is 13 residues. Germline loops: CDR1 KGHSH, CDR2 LQKENI. The CDR3 region is CASSPGGENEQFF. Here the CDR3 DNA reads TGTGCCAGCTCACCCGGGGGGGAGAATGAGCAGTTCTTC.

V usage is TRBV7-2 and J usage is TRBJ2-3; 7 bases agree with TRBD1. Losses at the gene ends were 5 bases for V and 7 bases for J; bases not matched to a gene: 6. Germline CDR1 and CDR2: SGHTA and FQGNSA. The CDR3 is made up of 13 amino acids. This CDR3 is CASSTNRGYTQYF. The CDR3, as DNA: TGTGCCAGCAGCACAAACAGGGGCTATACGCAGTATTTT.

The V gene is TRBV5-4, the J gene TRBJ2-3, with 7 bases identical to TRBD1. The CDR3 covers 16 residues. V lost 3 bases to trimming and J lost 1 base; unmatched junction nucleotides: 8. Germline values: CDR1 SGHNT, CDR2 YYREEE (reference sequence). CDR3 protein: CASSSPDRERTDTQYF. In DNA, the CDR3 is TGTGCCAGCAGCTCCCCCGACAGGGAACGCACAGATACGCAGTATTTT. Together with reference TRBV5-4 and TRBJ2-3, the CDR3 gives the full variable domain: ETGVTQSPTHLIKTRGQQVTLRCSSQSGHNTVSWYQQALGQGPQFIFQYYREEENGRGNFPPRFSGLQFPNYSSELNVNALELDDSALYLCASSSPDRERTDTQYFGPGTRLTVL.

This chain links TRBV6-5 with TRBJ1-1; D unclear. V was clipped by 2 bases and J by 2 bases, with 9 bases between them. CDR1 is MNHEY and CDR2 is SVGAGI in the germline V gene. There are 14 residues in the CDR3. CDR3: CASSYGRGNTEAFF. The CDR3 DNA reads as TGTGCCAGCAGTTACGGTCGGGGTAACACTGAAGCTTTCTTT.

The genes are TRBV6-2 or TRBV6-3 and TRBJ2-2; the match to TRBD2 covers 10 bases. The CDR3 extends over 15 amino acids. CDR1 and CDR2 (germline): MNHEY, SVGEGT. The J segment lost 4 bases and the V segment lost 6 bases, leaving 5 bases of the junction unmatched. The CDR3 region is CASRPSGGGTGELFF. The CDR3 DNA sequence: TGTGCCAGCAGGCCTAGCGGGGGCGGCACCGGGGAGCTGTTTTTT.

V usage is TRBV2 and J usage is TRBJ1-5; D not resolved. Between the trimmed V and J ends, which lost 7 bases and 0 bases, there was a span of 10 bases. The CDR3 length is 14 residues. The germline V gene encodes CDR1 SNHLY and CDR2 FYNNEI. CDR3 loop: CASNEALSNQPQHF. In DNA form, the CDR3 reads TGTGCCAGCAATGAGGCTCTTAGCAATCAGCCCCAGCATTTT.

This clone came up once. The CDR3 bases are TGTGCCAGCAGCGTACTGGGTCTAGCGGGAGAGAGCTCCTACAATGAGCAGTTCTTC. This gives the protein CASSVLGLAGESSYNEQFF. The V gene is TRBV9, the J gene TRBJ2-1, with TRBD2 matching over 10 bases. The CDR3 loop spans 19 amino acids. V trimming: 1 base; J trimming: 0 bases; junction bases outside the gene matches: 10. Germline loops: CDR1 SGDLS, CDR2 YYNGEE.

The rearrangement links TRBV3-1 (or the pseudogene TRBV3-2) to TRBJ2-3; D perhaps matches TRBD2 (6 bases). The V gene's germline CDR1 is LGHDT and CDR2 YNNKEL (reference sequence). The ends were cut back, 0 bases at V and 7 bases at J, with 11 bases in the middle. The CDR3 has 14 residues. CDR3 DNA sequence: TGTGCCAGCAGCCAAGATCCTCTAGCGAATACGCAGTATTTT. It codes for CASSQDPLANTQYF.

V is TRBV18 and J is TRBJ2-2; perhaps TRBD1 as D (6 bases). The germline gives CDR1 KGHSH, CDR2 LQKENI. The CDR3 extends over 15 amino acids. Trimming shortened V by 3 bases and J by 1 base, and 9 bases separated the two germline ends. The CDR3 bases are TGTGCCAGCTCACCGGACAGCCTGAACACCGGGGAGCTGTTTTTT. Translated, it gives CASSPDSLNTGELFF.

As concerns this clone: Other DNA sequences of this sample code for an identical CDR3. The V gene is TRBV4-2, the J gene TRBJ1-2; no reliable D call. V lost 1 base, J lost 2 bases, and 5 bases lay in between. The CDR3 consists of 13 residues. The germline gives CDR1 LGHNA, CDR2 YNFKEQ. The CDR3 protein is CASSQAANYGYTF. In DNA, the CDR3 is TGTGCCAGCAGCCAAGCAGCGAACTATGGCTACACCTTC.

This clone has only a few counts. One end of the junction varies from germline; a read error may be responsible. This rearrangement joins TRBV3-1 (or the pseudogene TRBV3-2) to TRBJ2-7, with D maybe TRBD2 (6 bases). This CDR3 region has 11 residues. CDR1 is LGHDT and CDR2 is YNNKEL in the germline V gene (reference sequence). CDR3 in amino acids: CASSQASAVDF. Written as DNA, the CDR3 is TGTGCCAGCAGCCAAGCTAGCGCGGTAGACTTC.

The V gene is TRBV12-3 or TRBV12-4, the J gene TRBJ1-2; no reliable D call. This CDR3 spans 13 amino acids. V dropped 4 bases and J dropped 0 bases, with 6 bases sitting between them. CDR3 sequence reads: CASSSRANYGYTF. CDR3 coding DNA: TGTGCCAGCAGTTCGAGAGCTAACTATGGCTACACCTTC.

The chain uses TRBV6-5 and TRBJ2-1, with 12 bases fitting TRBD2. CDR1 MNHEY and CDR2 SVGAGI come from the germline V gene. CDR3 length: 15 amino acids. Germline trimming cut 7 bases from V and 6 bases from J; bases unmatched to any gene: 7. CDR3 loop: CASTLLAGGPNEQFF. CDR3 sequence (DNA): TGTGCCAGCACCTTACTAGCGGGAGGACCCAATGAGCAGTTCTTC.